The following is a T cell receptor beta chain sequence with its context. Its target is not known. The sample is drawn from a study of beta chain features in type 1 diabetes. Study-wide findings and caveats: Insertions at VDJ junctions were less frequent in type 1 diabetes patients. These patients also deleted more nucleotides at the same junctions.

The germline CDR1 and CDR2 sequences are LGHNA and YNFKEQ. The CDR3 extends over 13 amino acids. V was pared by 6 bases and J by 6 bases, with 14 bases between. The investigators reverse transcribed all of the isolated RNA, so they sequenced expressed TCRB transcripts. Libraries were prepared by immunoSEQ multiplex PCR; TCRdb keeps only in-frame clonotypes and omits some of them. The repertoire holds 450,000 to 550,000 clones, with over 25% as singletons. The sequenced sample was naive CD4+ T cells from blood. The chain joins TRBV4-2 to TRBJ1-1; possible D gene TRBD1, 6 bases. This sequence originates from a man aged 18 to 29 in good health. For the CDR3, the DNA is TGTGCCAGCAGACAAACAGGGCGCGCTGAAGCTTTCTTT. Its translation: CASRQTGRAEAFF.